The 14 T cell receptor beta chains reported below all come from one sample, sequenced in a study of cytomegalovirus exposure and HLA in healthy donors. The PCR was carried out with 60 Vbeta primers and 13 Jbeta primers. Sequencing used immunoSEQ multiplex PCR; TCRdb keeps in-frame clones, though not all of them. The table records 140,000 to 150,000 clones, 80% of them present only once. Sequences were obtained from PBMCs. The receptors here all came from a man in his forties in good health and CMV-seronegative.

In this sample, this clone turned up a few times. The chain carries TRBV5-8 and TRBJ2-7; a possible D gene is TRBD1 (6 bases). V shed 4 bases and J shed 5 bases, with 16 bases lying between them. Germline CDR1 reads SGHTS; CDR2 reads YDEGEE. The CDR3 length is 14 residues. As DNA, the CDR3 is TGTGCCAGCAGCCAGGGGCAGGGGATCGACGAGCAGTACTTC. Residues: CASSQGQGIDEQYF.

The chain carries TRBV5-1 and TRBJ2-7; 8 bases line up with TRBD1. V gave up 5 bases and J gave up 5 bases; unmatched junction bases: 12. Germline V gene data show CDR1 as SGHRS and CDR2 as YFSETQ. The CDR3 spans 15 residues. This chain's CDR3 is CASRVPTGVANEQYF. The CDR3 DNA sequence: TGCGCCAGCAGGGTACCGACAGGGGTAGCGAACGAGCAGTACTTC. Drawing the rest from reference TRBV5-1 and TRBJ2-7, the complete variable domain is KAGVTQTPRYLIKTRGQQVTLSCSPISGHRSVSWYQQTPGQGLQFLFEYFSETQRNKGNFPGRFSGRQFSNSRSEMNVSTLELGDSALYLCASRVPTGVANEQYFGPGTRLTVT.

This chain connects TRBV9 to TRBJ1-3, with unresolved D. Trimming shortened V by 0 bases and J by 4 bases, and 14 bases separated the two germline ends. CDR3 length equals 16 residues. The germline CDR1 and CDR2 sequences are SGDLS and YYNGEE. The CDR3 reads CASSVAGRGFGNTIYF. CDR3 nucleotide sequence: TGTGCCAGCAGCGTAGCCGGGCGAGGGTTCGGAAACACCATATATTTT.

Here the CDR3 reads CASSFRAGGTTYNEQFF. The CDR3 coding sequence is TGTGCCAGCAGCTTTAGGGCGGGGGGGACGACCTACAATGAGCAGTTCTTC. This chain links TRBV7-2 with TRBJ2-1, with 9 bases lining up with TRBD2. V gave up 3 bases and J gave up 2 bases; unmatched junction bases: 8. Per germline, CDR1 SGHTA and CDR2 FQGNSA. The CDR3 is 17 amino acids.

The DNA of the CDR3 is TGTGCCAGCAGCCATGACACACCCAACACTGAAGCTTTCTTT. It codes for CASSHDTPNTEAFF. This sequence joins TRBV7-2 and TRBJ1-1, with no clear D. The germline V gene encodes CDR1 SGHTA and CDR2 FQGNSA. Trimming took off 5 bases at V and 2 bases at J, with 12 bases between the two ends. The CDR3 sequence is 14 residues long.

The count of this clone is one. V gene TRBV4-1 combines with J gene TRBJ1-5; no clear D gene. The V gene's germline CDR1 is MGHRA and CDR2 YSYEKL. V shed 0 bases and J shed 5 bases, with 11 bases lying between them. CDR3 length equals 15 residues. This CDR3 is CASSQDGVDHQPQHF. The CDR3 bases are TGCGCCAGCAGCCAAGACGGGGTAGATCATCAGCCCCAGCATTTT.

This chain links TRBV6-1 with TRBJ2-4; TRBD1 matches at 10 bases. The ends lost 2 bases at V and 5 bases at J; junction bases unmatched: 3. The CDR3 totals 15 residues. CDR1 MNHNS and CDR2 SASEGT come from the germline V gene. Written as DNA, the CDR3 is TGTGCCAGCAGTGAATTAGGACAGGGGGAAAACATTCAGTACTTC. Translation: CASSELGQGENIQYF.

The chain joins TRBV5-4 to TRBJ1-5; a possible D gene is TRBD1 (6 bases). Germline-derived CDR1 and CDR2 are SGHNT and YYREEE (reference sequence). This CDR3 comprises 13 residues. The V end was cut by 3 bases, the J end by 2 bases, with 6 bases between. The CDR3 here is CASSSGGNQPQHF. For the CDR3, the DNA is TGTGCCAGCAGCTCAGGGGGCAATCAGCCCCAGCATTTT.

CDR3 loop: CAISKSGDPRDTQYF. The CDR3 DNA sequence: TGTGCCATCAGTAAAAGCGGGGACCCGAGGGATACGCAGTATTTT. The rearrangement links TRBV10-3 to TRBJ2-3; 7 bases align to TRBD2. Germline CDR1 is ENHRY and CDR2 is SYGVKD. CDR3 length: 15 amino acids. V was pared by 5 bases and J by 6 bases, with 11 bases of the junction left unmatched.

The table lists this clone with a few counts. This chain joins TRBV19 and TRBJ1-1, with D tentatively TRBD1 (5 bases). Trimming removed 9 bases at V and 3 bases at J, with 20 bases between. Germline V gene data show CDR1 as LNHDA and CDR2 as SQIVND (reference sequence). CDR3 length equals 15 residues. CDR3: CASHQGDRIYTEAFF. CDR3 DNA sequence: TGTGCCAGCCACCAAGGTGACAGAATCTACACTGAAGCTTTCTTT. Supplemented by reference TRBV19 and TRBJ1-1, the full variable domain reads DGGITQSPKYLFRKEGQNVTLSCEQNLNHDAMYWYRQDPGQGLRLIYYSQIVNDFQKGDIAEGYSVSREKKESFPLTVTSAQKNPTAFYLCASHQGDRIYTEAFFGQGTRLTVV.

V usage is TRBV10-2 and J usage is TRBJ2-5; the match to TRBD2 covers 9 bases. Germline loops: CDR1 WSHSY, CDR2 SAAADI. The CDR3 has 18 residues. The V and J ends lost 0 bases and 1 base, in that order; junction bases with no gene match: 9. CDR3 region: CASSESERGAFFQETQYF. The CDR3 nucleotides are TGCGCCAGCAGTGAGTCAGAGCGGGGGGCCTTTTTCCAAGAGACCCAGTACTTC.

V usage is TRBV28 and J usage is TRBJ2-7; 8 bases align to TRBD1. The CDR3 loop spans 16 amino acids. CDR1 and CDR2 from the germline V gene are MDHEN and SYDVKM. Trimming removed 4 bases from V and 3 bases from J; junction bases left unmatched: 11. The CDR3 region is CASSSTRGRLIYEQYF. CDR3 DNA: TGTGCCAGCAGTTCCACCAGGGGGCGACTGATCTACGAGCAGTACTTC.

J is TRBJ1-2 and V is TRBV5-6; 8 bases are shared with TRBD1. The ends lost 2 bases at V and 4 bases at J; junction bases unmatched: 10. Germline-derived CDR1 and CDR2 are SGHDT and YYEEEE. The CDR3 length is 16 residues. CDR3 bases: TGTGCCAGCAGCTTCGGGACAGGTCCTTTCAGCTATGGCTACACCTTC. Amino acids: CASSFGTGPFSYGYTF.

V and J are TRBV7-9 and TRBJ1-6, with D possibly matching TRBD1 (6 bases). Trimming stripped 7 bases from V and 14 bases from J, with 33 bases between. Germline V gene data show CDR1 as SEHNR and CDR2 as FQNEAQ (reference sequence). The CDR3 has 18 amino acids. The CDR3 region has the DNA TGTGCCAGCACCTTCGCCCTTCACCGGGACACCGGTGGTATGGCCCTCCACTTT. This codes for CASTFALHRDTGGMALHF.